These 18 T cell receptor beta chains were sequenced from one sample in a study of identifying expanded T cells in peripheral blood. Clones were sequenced by immunoSEQ multiplex PCR, and TCRdb holds only the in-frame ones, with some missing. The sample holds roughly 100,000 clones, almost 90% seen once. Source material: blood. The receptor source for this set is a person aged 18 to 70 in good health.

The CDR3 is CSDGSQETQYF. For the CDR3, the DNA is TGCAGCGATGGTAGTCAGGAGACCCAGTACTTC. The chain joins TRBV29-1 to TRBJ2-5; no definite D call. The CDR3 sequence is 11 residues long. V lost 7 bases, J lost 5 bases, and 11 bases lay in between. The germline gives CDR1 SQVTM, CDR2 ANQGSEA.

The V call is TRBV7-6, the J call TRBJ2-3; D gene ambiguous. V lost 1 base to trimming and J lost 0 bases, with 5 bases between them. CDR1 is SGHVS and CDR2 is FNYEAQ in the germline V gene. CDR3 size: 14 residues. The DNA of the CDR3 is TGTGCCAGCAGCTTAGATTCTAGCACAGATACGCAGTATTTT. It codes for CASSLDSSTDTQYF.

The count of this clone is one. This sequence joins TRBV7-3 and TRBJ2-3; possibly TRBD1 for D (6 bases). Germline V gene lookup returns CDR1 SGHTA and CDR2 FQGTGA. Trimming pared 5 bases from V and 4 bases from J, leaving 13 bases between. The CDR3 is 14 amino acids. The CDR3 DNA reads TGTGCCAGCAGCCGTCTCCAGGGGCCAGATACGCAGTATTTT. This translates into CASSRLQGPDTQYF.

In its sample, this clone was seen many times. This rearrangement joins TRBV6-1 to TRBJ1-5, with no clear D. V lost 2 bases, J lost 2 bases, and 16 bases lay in between. Germline V CDR1 and CDR2: MNHNS, SASEGT. The CDR3 covers 17 residues. The CDR3 DNA is TGTGCCAGCAGTGAATTGGAAGGGCTAGGAGGCAATCAGCCCCAGCATTTT. Protein product: CASSELEGLGGNQPQHF.

The V call is TRBV30, the J call TRBJ2-7, with D possibly matching TRBD2 (6 bases). CDR1 and CDR2 from the germline V gene are GTSNPN and SVGIG (reference sequence). The length of the CDR3 is 12 residues. V gave up 5 bases and J gave up 3 bases, with 11 bases separating them. CDR3 DNA: TGTGCCTGGGGGGACTCCCTCTACGAGCAGTACTTC. Translation gives CAWGDSLYEQYF.

The chain couples TRBV9 to TRBJ2-1, with D possibly TRBD1 on 6 matching bases. Germline assignment: CDR1 SGDLS and CDR2 YYNGEE. The CDR3 contains 16 residues. V gave up 1 base and J gave up 6 bases, with 17 bases separating them. The CDR3 loop reads CASSVTPARGSNEQFF. CDR3 nucleotide sequence: TGTGCCAGCAGCGTAACCCCCGCCAGGGGCTCCAATGAGCAGTTCTTC.

This chain joins TRBV6-4 and TRBJ1-5; D is possibly TRBD1 (5 bases). Per germline, CDR1 MRHNA and CDR2 SNTAGT. This CDR3 comprises 14 residues. The V end was cut by 6 bases, the J end by 0 bases, with 9 bases between. This CDR3 reads CASSDSFSNQPQHF. DNA of the CDR3: TGTGCCAGCAGCGACAGTTTTAGCAATCAGCCCCAGCATTTT.

This rearrangement joins TRBV29-1 to TRBJ2-6; 8 bases map to TRBD1. The CDR3 sequence is 18 residues long. J was trimmed by 0 bases and V by 4 bases; bases with no gene match: 11. Germline CDR1 reads SQVTM; CDR2 reads ANQGSEA. Here the CDR3 reads CSVAIITGGYSGANVLTF. The CDR3 nucleotides are TGCAGCGTTGCCATAATAACAGGGGGGTACTCTGGGGCCAACGTCCTGACTTTC.

V gene TRBV9 combines with J gene TRBJ1-2, with a weak D call TRBD1 (6 bases). CDR3 length: 12 residues. Germline assignment: CDR1 SGDLS and CDR2 YYNGEE. The V gene lost 4 bases and the J gene lost 8 bases, with 12 bases spanning the gap. In DNA, the CDR3 is TGTGCCAGCAGCTCCGAGGGGGGCGGCTACACCTTC. Translation gives CASSSEGGGYTF.

J is TRBJ1-2 and V is TRBV14, with unresolved D. The CDR3 loop spans 13 amino acids. V was cut by 5 bases and J by 2 bases, with 9 bases left in between. Germline V gene sequence: CDR1 SGHDN, CDR2 FVKESK. The CDR3 DNA is TGTGCCAGCAGCACCCCGACGAACTATGGCTACACCTTC. Amino acid sequence: CASSTPTNYGYTF.

The CDR3 sequence: CASSLGTGYATDTQYF. Written as DNA, the CDR3 is TGTGCCAGCAGCCTTGGGACAGGGTATGCCACAGATACGCAGTATTTT. V usage is TRBV7-2 and J usage is TRBJ2-3, with TRBD1 identical over 9 bases. CDR1 SGHTA and CDR2 FQGNSA come from the germline V gene. With V trimmed by 5 bases and J by 2 bases, 8 bases remained unmatched. The CDR3 has 16 amino acids.

This CDR3 is CASSYGGDSQETQYF. CDR3 in DNA: TGTGCCAGCAGCTACGGGGGGGATTCACAAGAGACCCAGTACTTC. This chain links TRBV7-9 with TRBJ2-5, with 8 bases aligning to TRBD2. This CDR3 comprises 15 residues. J gave up 2 bases and V 4 bases, and 6 bases lay outside the gene matches. The V gene's germline CDR1 is SEHNR and CDR2 FQNEAQ (reference sequence). Using reference TRBV7-9 and TRBJ2-5 for the parts outside the CDR3, the full variable domain is DTGVSQNPRHKITKRGQNVTFRCDPISEHNRLYWYRQTLGQGPEFLTYFQNEAQLEKSRLLSDRFSAERPKGSFSTLEIQRTEQGDSAMYLCASSYGGDSQETQYFGPGTRLLVL.

The chain couples TRBV6-5 to TRBJ1-3, with 8 bases aligning to TRBD1. V gave up 8 bases and J gave up 2 bases; unmatched junction bases: 8. CDR3 size: 15 residues. CDR1 and CDR2 from the germline V gene are MNHEY and SVGAGI. CDR3 DNA sequence: TGTGCCAGCTCCTCACAGGGGGAAGCTGGAAACACCATATATTTT. It codes for CASSSQGEAGNTIYF.

This chain links TRBV6-1 with TRBJ2-5; no clear D. Germline assignment: CDR1 MNHNS and CDR2 SASEGT. This CDR3 comprises 14 residues. Trimming left V 3 bases short and J 1 base short, with 9 bases between. The CDR3 spells CASSDWTVQETQYF. The CDR3 bases are TGTGCCAGCAGTGACTGGACGGTCCAAGAGACCCAGTACTTC.

The J gene is TRBJ1-4, the V gene TRBV6-6; TRBD1 agrees at 9 bases. In germline, CDR1 is MNHNY, CDR2 SVGAGI (reference sequence). V lost 0 bases to trimming and J lost 6 bases; unmatched junction nucleotides: 5. This CDR3 comprises 16 residues. DNA of the CDR3: TGTGCCAGCAGTTACTCGGACAGGGGAGGGGATGAAAAACTGTTTTTT. Translating it yields CASSYSDRGGDEKLFF.

CDR3 nucleotide sequence: TGTGCCAGCAGTGCCTACAGGGGGCAAACTGAAGCTTTCTTT. Translation gives CASSAYRGQTEAFF. This chain connects TRBV25-1 to TRBJ1-1; 9 bases are a match to TRBD1. Germline V gives CDR1 MGHDK, CDR2 SYGVNS. There are 14 residues in the CDR3. J gave up 5 bases and V 4 bases, and 5 bases lay outside the gene matches.

The chain combines TRBV7-6 with TRBJ2-3; D unresolved. Trimming removed 1 base from V and 2 bases from J, with 13 bases in between. This CDR3 region has 16 residues. Germline V gene data show CDR1 as SGHVS and CDR2 as FNYEAQ. The CDR3 is CASSLVSPRPTDTQYF. The DNA for the CDR3 is TGTGCCAGCAGCTTAGTCTCACCCCGCCCCACAGATACGCAGTATTTT.

The chain uses TRBV27 and TRBJ2-4, with no clear D. Germline values: CDR1 MNHEY, CDR2 SMNVEV (reference sequence). This CDR3 contains 13 residues. Trimming cost V 5 bases and J 0 bases, with 5 bases left between them. The CDR3 here is CASSPLAKNIQYF. CDR3 sequence (DNA): TGTGCCAGCAGTCCGCTAGCCAAAAACATTCAGTACTTC.